This is a list of T cell receptor beta chains from one sample in a study of blood T cell repertoires in COVID-19. This table comes from immunoSEQ multiplex PCR, and its TCRdb copy is limited to in-frame clones, with some not included. The sample lists some 25,000 clones, 82% occurring once. Sample: peripheral blood. The receptors stem from a human donor in a cohort sampled during active COVID-19. Each CDR3 is given with its conserved first and last residue. A D gene is named only where the DNA matches it firmly. For some rows the clone size is stated as once, few or many, or as a class when expanded; others skip it.

J: TRBJ2-7; D: -; V: TRBV5-6; size: -; DNA: TGTGCCAGCAGCTGGGGCCAAAACTACGAGCAGTACTTC; CDR3: CASSWGQNYEQYF
J: TRBJ2-7; D: -; V: TRBV5-1; size: -; DNA: TGCGCCAGCAGCTTGACAGGGACGCACTCCTACGAGCAGTACTTC; CDR3: CASSLTGTHSYEQYF
J: TRBJ2-2; D: TRBD1; V: TRBV7-2; size: few; DNA: TGTGCCAGCAGCTTAGTGGGACAGGCCGTGATAACCGGGGAGCTGTTTTTT; CDR3: CASSLVGQAVITGELFF
J: TRBJ1-1; D: -; V: TRBV7-2; size: -; DNA: TGTGCCAGCAGCTCGGCAACCTACAGGGCGAACACTGAAGCTTTCTTT; CDR3: CASSSATYRANTEAFF
J: TRBJ2-3; D: TRBD2; V: TRBV15; size: once; DNA: TGTGCCACCAGCAGAGAGGGCGGGGGATCAGATACGCAGTATTTT; CDR3: CATSREGGGSDTQYF
J: TRBJ1-1; D: -; V: TRBV28; size: -; DNA: TGTGCCAGCAGCCCTAGGGGGTACGGCACTGAAGCTTTCTTT; CDR3: CASSPRGYGTEAFF
J: TRBJ2-3; D: TRBD2; V: TRBV19; size: -; DNA: TGTGCCAGTAACGGACTAGCGGGAGGAGAAGATACGCAGTATTTT; CDR3: CASNGLAGGEDTQYF
J: TRBJ2-7; D: TRBD1; V: TRBV7-2; size: -; DNA: TGTGCCAGCAGCTTAGGCGGACAGGGTTACGAGCAGTACTTC; CDR3: CASSLGGQGYEQYF
J: TRBJ2-7; D: TRBD1; V: TRBV6-6; size: -; DNA: TGTGCCAGCAGCTGGGGGAGGGGGACAGGGTTCCACGAGCAGTACTTC; CDR3: CASSWGRGTGFHEQYF
J: TRBJ1-1; D: -; V: TRBV11-3; size: -; DNA: TGTGCCAGCAGCCCCCGAGGGGGTCTGAACACTGAAGCTTTCTTT; CDR3: CASSPRGGLNTEAFF
J: TRBJ2-7; D: TRBD1; V: TRBV9; size: -; DNA: TGTGCCAGCAGCGTAGAGTCCACAGGGGATCCCTACGAGCAGTACTTC; CDR3: CASSVESTGDPYEQYF
J: TRBJ1-1; D: -; V: TRBV27; size: -; DNA: TGTGCCAGCAGTTGGGACATATTGAACACTGAAGCTTTCTTT; CDR3: CASSWDILNTEAFF
J: TRBJ2-7; D: -; V: TRBV30; size: -; DNA: TGTGCCTGGGGGGGCAACTACGAGCAGTACTTC; CDR3: CAWGGNYEQYF